The present T cell receptor (beta chain) was sequenced within a study of OX40 agonist ivuxolimab in advanced cancers. Whole-study context: From about 23 to 85 years was the age range, with a mean of roughly 59 years, and nearly 85% were male.

The table lists this clone with a count of one. CDR3 size: 14 residues. Trimming left V 4 bases short and J 5 bases short, with 16 bases between. Germline V gives CDR1 SGHRS, CDR2 YFSETQ. Sequencing used immunoSEQ multiplex PCR; TCRdb keeps in-frame clones, though not all of them. The top ten clones hold about 7% of a sample with over 60,000 clones, roughly 80% of them seen once. The sequences come from CD4+ or CD8+ T cells sorted from blood, collected in a trial of the OX40 agonist ivuxolimab. This rearrangement joins TRBV5-1 to TRBJ2-7; possible D gene TRBD2, 5 bases. The receptor comes from an adult with an advanced solid tumor such as melanoma, head and neck, liver or kidney cancer. CDR3 nucleotides: TGCGCCAGCAGCCCACGGCCGGGAACCCACGAGCAGTACGTC. It encodes CASSPRPGTHEQYV.